Shown below are 11 T cell receptor beta chains from a single sample sequenced in a study of shared clonotypes between healthy human individuals (dated by TCRdb to the early 2020s). To prepare the library, the immunoSEQ multiplex PCR assay was applied. TCRdb limited this immuneACCESS table to in-frame rearrangements with V and J called. A share of clones is missing; checked studies link under half to unresolved V genes, and the rest is unexplained. This sample gives 190,000 or so clones in total; over 80% of them show up just once. The ten top clones hold roughly 0.07% of the sample. The material sequenced was naive CD4+ T cells sorted from blood. In the paper's terms, the cell subset or site label means: CD45RA+ positively selected. The receptors derive from a woman under 40 in good health.

This chain joins TRBV11-3 and TRBJ2-3, with TRBD2 matching over 7 bases. The CDR3 spans 14 residues. Germline CDR1 and CDR2: SGHNT and YENEEA. V lost 3 bases and J lost 0; bases outside the gene matches: 0. This CDR3 is CASSLGGSTDTQYF. CDR3 nucleotides: TGTGCCAGCAGCTTGGGGGGGAGCACAGATACGCAGTATTTT. Using reference TRBV11-3 and TRBJ2-3 for the parts outside the CDR3, the full variable domain is EAGVVQSPRYKIIEKKQPVAFWCNPISGHNTLYWYLQNLGQGPELLIRYENEEAVDDSQLPKDRFSAERLKGVDSTLKIQPAELGDSAVYLCASSLGGSTDTQYFGPGTRLTVL.

The rearrangement links TRBV19 to TRBJ2-7; TRBD1 or TRBD2 may be the D gene (5 bases each). V gave up 9 bases and J gave up 4 bases, with 22 bases separating them. The CDR3 loop spans 15 amino acids. CDR1 LNHDA and CDR2 SQIVND come from the germline V gene (reference sequence). The CDR3 protein is CASRARGDSRYEQYF. DNA of the CDR3: TGTGCCAGCAGGGCTCGGGGAGATTCGAGGTACGAGCAGTACTTC.

The chain has TRBV18 and TRBJ2-5, with D possibly matching TRBD1 (6 bases). With the DNA end fitting TRBJ2-7 better, the J assignment may be wrong. The CDR3 has 15 residues. CDR1 is KGHSH, CDR2 LQKENI, per germline. CDR3 sequence reads: CASSPGAQGTYEQYF. Here the CDR3 DNA reads TGTGCCAGCTCACCAGGGGCACAGGGAACCTACGAGCAGTACTTC.

The V and J genes are TRBV23-1 and TRBJ2-1, with D uncertain. TRBV23-1 is labeled an ORF, and its function is uncertain. Trimming removed 2 bases at V and 7 bases at J, with 6 bases between. The CDR3 is 12 amino acids. CDR3 nucleotide sequence: TGCGCCAGCAGTCAACTCGAGAATGAGCAGTTCTTC. Its protein is CASSQLENEQFF.

V is TRBV27 and J is TRBJ2-1; 10 bases fit TRBD1. V gave up 6 bases and J gave up 5 bases; unmatched junction bases: 7. This CDR3 is 15 amino acids long. Germline CDR1 reads MNHEY; CDR2 reads SMNVEV (reference sequence). CDR3 bases: TGTGCCAGCAGACTACCGGGACAGGGGAACAATGAGCAGTTCTTC. It yields the protein CASRLPGQGNNEQFF.

The rearrangement links TRBV2 to TRBJ1-4; D ambiguous. The germline CDR1 and CDR2 sequences are SNHLY and FYNNEI. Trimming took 3 bases from V and 11 from J, leaving 16 bases between them. The CDR3 runs to 14 residues. The CDR3, as DNA: TGTGCCAGCAGTGATGGTATCGGAACGGGGAAACTGTTTTTT. The encoded protein is CASSDGIGTGKLFF.

V usage is TRBV28 and J usage is TRBJ2-7; the D gene is possibly TRBD2 (7 bases). The CDR3 is made up of 17 amino acids. CDR1 is MDHEN and CDR2 is SYDVKM in the germline V gene. Trimming removed 7 bases at V and 2 bases at J, with 24 bases between. DNA of the CDR3: TGTGCCAGCATGGGGGGGCTGGGCCGCCCGGGGCCCTACGAGCAGTACTTC. It yields the protein CASMGGLGRPGPYEQYF.

The rearrangement uses TRBV29-1 and TRBJ2-3; TRBD2 is a possible D gene (6 bases). V was cut by 4 bases and J by 3 bases, with 8 bases left in between. Germline V gives CDR1 SQVTM, CDR2 ANQGSEA. This CDR3 is built from 12 residues. The CDR3 here is CSVGGRTDTQYF. CDR3 nucleotide sequence: TGCAGCGTTGGGGGGAGGACAGATACGCAGTATTTT.

This clone was recorded a few times. The rearrangement uses TRBV7-8 and TRBJ2-7; D gene unclear. The CDR3 is made up of 14 amino acids. The germline V gene encodes CDR1 SGHVS and CDR2 FQNEAQ. V lost 5 bases, J lost 7 bases, and 18 bases lay in between. CDR3 in amino acids: CASSLGPLRGEQYF. The CDR3 DNA follows: TGTGCCAGCAGCCTTGGACCCCTGAGAGGAGAGCAGTACTTC.

The chain joins TRBV28 to TRBJ1-2; 8 bases fit TRBD1. Losses at the gene ends were 4 bases for V and 5 bases for J; bases not matched to a gene: 6. Germline assignment: CDR1 MDHEN and CDR2 SYDVKM. The CDR3 runs 14 residues. CDR3 sequence reads: CASSSDRVRYGYTF. The DNA of the CDR3 is TGTGCCAGCAGTTCGGACAGGGTGAGATATGGCTACACCTTC.

The gene calls are TRBV29-1 and TRBJ1-3; D might be TRBD1 (5 bases). The length of the CDR3 is 12 residues. Trimming took 4 bases from V and 10 from J, leaving 14 bases between them. Germline lookup yields CDR1 SQVTM and CDR2 ANQGSEA. The CDR3 loop is CSVVWGPQTIYF. DNA of the CDR3: TGCAGCGTTGTTTGGGGACCCCAGACCATATATTTT. The full variable domain, with the rest looked up from reference TRBV29-1 and TRBJ1-3, is SAVISQKPSRDICQRGTSLTIQCQVDSQVTMMFWYRQQPGQSLTLIATANQGSEATYESGFVIDKFPISRPNLTFSTLTVSNMSPEDSSIYLCSVVWGPQTIYFGEGSWLTVV.